Listed below are T cell receptor beta chains from one sample, sequenced in a study of OX40 agonist ivuxolimab in advanced cancers. TCRdb's copy holds only in-frame clones and misses some; the assay was immunoSEQ multiplex PCR. The sample includes around 100,000 clones, 90% of them seen just once. Specimen: CD4+ or CD8+ T cells sorted from blood, collected in a trial of the OX40 agonist ivuxolimab. These receptors were taken from an adult with an advanced solid tumor such as melanoma, head and neck, liver or kidney cancer. The CDR3 runs from the conserved cysteine through the conserved F or W. A D gene is named only where the DNA matches it firmly. Only some rows state a clone size, as once, few, many or a class for expanded clones.

16,TRBD1,TRBJ2-1,TRBV6-4,NA,TGTGCCAGCAGTGACTCGACAGGGGGGAAAAACAATGAGCAGTTCTTC,CASSDSTGGKNNEQFF
15,NA,TRBJ2-1,TRBV5-1,once,TGCGCCAGCAGCTGGGGAGACGACAGTTACAATGAGCAGTTCTTC,CASSWGDDSYNEQFF
18,TRBD2,TRBJ2-3,TRBV14,NA,TGTGCCAGCAGCCAAGCTAGCGGGAGGGCCTCGGTGACAGATACGCAGTATTTT,CASSQASGRASVTDTQYF
15,NA,TRBJ2-7,TRBV7-9,NA,TGTGCCAGCAGCCCAACCTGGGGTATTTCCTACGAGCAGTACTTC,CASSPTWGISYEQYF
13,NA,TRBJ1-1,TRBV18,NA,TGTGCCAGCTCACCCCGGCGTGACACTGAAGCTTTCTTT,CASSPRRDTEAFF
14,NA,TRBJ1-1,TRBV18,NA,TGTGCCAGTTGCGAAGTCTTGGACAGCACTGAAGCTTTCTTT,CASCEVLDSTEAFF
16,NA,TRBJ1-4,TRBV4-1,NA,TGCGCCAGCAGCCTCTCGGGCAGAGCAACTAATGAAAAACTGTTTTTT,CASSLSGRATNEKLFF
14,NA,TRBJ2-7,TRBV7-2,NA,TGTGCCAGCAGCCCCTCTCACGGCTCCTACGAGCAGTACTTC,CASSPSHGSYEQYF
15,NA,TRBJ1-5,TRBV6-1,NA,TGTGCCAGCAGTGAAGAGCGGGCTGGCAATCAGCCCCAGCATTTT,CASSEERAGNQPQHF
16,TRBD1,TRBJ2-7,TRBV14,NA,TGTGCCAGCAGCCAATTGGAGGGGACAGGGGCGGTCGAGCAGTACTTC,CASSQLEGTGAVEQYF
13,NA,TRBJ2-5,TRBV19,NA,TGTGCCAGTACGCAGAGTGGCCAAGAGACCCAGTACTTC,CASTQSGQETQYF
14,NA,TRBJ2-1,TRBV6-6,NA,TGTGCCAGCTCTTATACGGCCCCTGGGGATGAGCAGTTCTTC,CASSYTAPGDEQFF
15,NA,TRBJ2-3,TRBV7-2,NA,TGTGCCAGCAGCTTAGGGGGACCCAGCACAGATACGCAGTATTTT,CASSLGGPSTDTQYF
15,NA,TRBJ2-1,TRBV11-1,NA,TGTGCCAGCAGAAAAGACAGGAGTCCCTACAATGAGCAGTTCTTC,CASRKDRSPYNEQFF
16,TRBD2,TRBJ2-5,TRBV4-2,NA,TGTGCCAGCAGCCAAGATATCGCTAGCGGGCAAGAGACCCAGTACTTC,CASSQDIASGQETQYF
15,TRBD2,TRBJ2-1,TRBV19,once,TGTGCCAGTAGTAGGAGGGTGGCCGGGGGGGATGAGCAGTTCTTC,CASSRRVAGGDEQFF